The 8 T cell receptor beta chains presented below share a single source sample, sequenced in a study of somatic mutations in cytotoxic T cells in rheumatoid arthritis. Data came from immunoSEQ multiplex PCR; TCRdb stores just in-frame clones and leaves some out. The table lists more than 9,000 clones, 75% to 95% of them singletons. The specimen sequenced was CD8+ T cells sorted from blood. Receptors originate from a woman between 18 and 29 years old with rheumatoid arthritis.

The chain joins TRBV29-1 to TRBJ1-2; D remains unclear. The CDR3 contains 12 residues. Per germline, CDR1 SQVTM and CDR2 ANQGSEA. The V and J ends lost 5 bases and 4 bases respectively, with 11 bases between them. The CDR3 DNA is TGCAGCGTTCATAGGGAGGGCTATGGCTACACCTTC. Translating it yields CSVHREGYGYTF.

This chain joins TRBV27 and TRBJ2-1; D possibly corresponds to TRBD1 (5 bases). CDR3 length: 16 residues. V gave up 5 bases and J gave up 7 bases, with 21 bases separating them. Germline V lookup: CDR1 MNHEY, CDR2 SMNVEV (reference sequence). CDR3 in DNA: TGTGCCAGCAGTCCGTCAGCAGGGCAGTTTGGTAATGAGCAGTTCTTC. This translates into CASSPSAGQFGNEQFF.

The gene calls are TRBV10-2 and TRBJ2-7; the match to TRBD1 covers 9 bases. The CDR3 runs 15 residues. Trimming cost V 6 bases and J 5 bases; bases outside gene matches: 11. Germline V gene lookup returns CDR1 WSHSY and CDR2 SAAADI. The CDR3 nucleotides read TGCGCCAGCAGGGATTTCTGGACAGGGGACCACGAGCAGTACTTC. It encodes CASRDFWTGDHEQYF.

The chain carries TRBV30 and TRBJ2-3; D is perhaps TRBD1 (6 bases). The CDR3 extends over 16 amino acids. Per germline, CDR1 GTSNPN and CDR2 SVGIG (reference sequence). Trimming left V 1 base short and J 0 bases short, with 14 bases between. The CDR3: CAWSAGQRISTDTQYF. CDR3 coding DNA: TGTGCCTGGAGTGCTGGACAGCGAATCAGCACAGATACGCAGTATTTT.

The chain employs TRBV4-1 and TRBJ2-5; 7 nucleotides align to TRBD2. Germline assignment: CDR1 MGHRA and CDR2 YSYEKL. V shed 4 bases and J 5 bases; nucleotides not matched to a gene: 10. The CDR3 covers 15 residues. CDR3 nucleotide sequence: TGCGCCAGCAGCCTAGAGTTGGGGGAGGGCGAGACCCAGTACTTC. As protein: CASSLELGEGETQYF.

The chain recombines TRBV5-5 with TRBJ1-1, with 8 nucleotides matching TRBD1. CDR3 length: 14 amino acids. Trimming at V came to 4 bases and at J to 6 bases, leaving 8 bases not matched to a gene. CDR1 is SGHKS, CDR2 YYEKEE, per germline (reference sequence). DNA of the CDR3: TGTGCCAGCAGCCCCGGACAGGGTTCGGCTGAAGCTTTCTTT. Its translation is CASSPGQGSAEAFF.

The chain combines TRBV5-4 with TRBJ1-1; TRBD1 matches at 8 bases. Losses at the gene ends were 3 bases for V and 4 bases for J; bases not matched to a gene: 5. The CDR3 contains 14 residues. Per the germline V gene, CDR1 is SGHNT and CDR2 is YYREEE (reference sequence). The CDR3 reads CASSSWDRITEAFF. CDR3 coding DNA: TGTGCCAGCAGCTCATGGGACAGGATCACTGAAGCTTTCTTT.

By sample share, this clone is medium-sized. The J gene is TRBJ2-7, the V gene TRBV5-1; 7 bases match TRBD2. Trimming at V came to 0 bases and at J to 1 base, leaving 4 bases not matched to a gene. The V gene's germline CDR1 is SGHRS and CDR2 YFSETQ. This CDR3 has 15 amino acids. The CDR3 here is CASSLVPGGSYEQYF. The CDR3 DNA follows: TGCGCCAGCAGCTTGGTCCCCGGGGGGTCCTACGAGCAGTACTTC.